This T cell receptor (beta chain) was observed in a study of regulatory T cells in long-lasting Graves disease (dated by TCRdb to about 2021). Background on the whole study: In the newly diagnosed Graves' disease group, patients had been taking antithyroid drugs for less than 3 months. Patients with persistent Graves' disease were compared with patients with newly diagnosed Graves' disease using TCR sequencing and RNA sequencing of peripheral blood. The study was registered as a clinical trial and conducted in China. TCR sequencing covered 13 persistent and around 20 newly diagnosed Graves' disease patients, around 35 samples in total. Results and caveats for the whole study, not just this receptor: The study examined only peripheral blood because the primary lesion, thyroid tissue, could not be accessed. Sequencing and analysis were limited to the TCR beta chain. Patients with persistent disease shared more public clonotypes (around 3,000) than newly diagnosed patients did (about 970). Lower TCR Shannon entropy and fewer highly expanded clones were observed in persistent Graves' disease patients than in newly diagnosed patients, which suggested clonal expansion. As a limitation, the authors acknowledged that the small sample size may reduce accuracy. TRBV28, TRBJ1-2 and TRBJ2-5 were preferentially used in persistent disease, while TRBV20-1 and TRBJ2-1 were favored in newly diagnosed disease.

This clonotype has more than one count but fewer than ten. The clone's antigen remains unknown. The sample holds no much larger clone one base away, and base qualities are not on file. Measured from the cysteine to the phenylalanine, the CDR3 is 14 residues long. CDR3 DNA is the only sequence kept; it has 42 bases, read in frame from the first base. The germline V gene yields SGHVS for CDR1 and FNYEAQ for CDR2. V loses 1 base at its end and J loses 7 bases; junction bases beyond the gene matches: 3. Preparation of the library involved multiplex PCR. TCRdb lists the instrument as Illumina HiSeq 4000. iRepertoire HTBI primers and Arm-PCR amplification of CDR3 regions were used to construct TCR beta libraries. Before sequencing, the PCR products went through gel purification. The paper's data handling went like this. A total of around 59 TRBV and some 13 TRBJ segments were identified across samples and were used for gene usage analysis of CDR3 amino acid clonotypes. COPE and FqMerger were used to merge filtered high-quality paired reads into contigs. BLAST was used to align contigs to the IMGT TRBV, TRBD and TRBJ reference genes, and CDR3 was defined following IMGT. Any clonotype with a frequency above 0.1% was classified as a highly expanded clone. Shannon entropy served as the measure of repertoire diversity, while the Gini coefficient captured V-J evenness. Public clonotypes were defined as clonotypes shared by more than one individual. Clones were called with MiXCR by TCRdb after fastp trimmed the public reads at Q25, and only in-frame beta chains were retained. Rows with a matching CDR3 protein are joined into one entry that keeps the most common DNA and genes. The V and J calls were not made by the authors but by TCRdb's processing. Recorded for this sample are roughly 400,000 distinct CDR3 sequences; 15% of them occurred a single time. Of the sample, around 7.6% is held by the ten largest clones.

This specimen's time point label, per the study, means: newly diagnosed GD, antithyroid drugs for less than 3 months. For both TCR sequencing and RNA sequencing, RNA was extracted from PBMCs in TRIzol. Graves' disease was diagnosed according to American Thyroid Association guidelines. The patients came from an endocrinology department in Xi'an, China. Each patient gave roughly 8.4 milliliters of peripheral blood, collected in an EDTA anticoagulant tube. Ficoll Paque Plus density gradient separation was used to isolate PBMCs, and no further T cell sorting was done. RNA quality was checked with an Agilent 2100 Bioanalyzer and agarose gel, and concentration with a NanoDrop 2000. The data also belong to a second study, concerning T cells in Graves' hyperthyroidism and ophthalmopathy. As noted in the second study: A patient counted as having stable Graves' hyperthyroidism if no progression to ophthalmopathy occurred over 18 months of follow-up. Hyperthyroidism patients were newly diagnosed, had a disease duration of under 2 months, and were aged 18 to 65 years. Patients with uncontrolled infections, other autoimmune diseases, pregnancy or lactation were excluded. Clinical symptoms, serum thyroxine and TRAb, thyroid ultrasound, and orbital computed tomography formed the basis for the diagnoses. A first-round RT-PCR of the TCR CDR3 used the HTBI primer set with the Qiagen OneStep RT-PCR kit. Most expanded thyroid clonotypes (frequency above 0.001) were also detected in blood, suggesting blood repertoires may reflect thyroid immune responses. Ophthalmopathy was separated from stable hyperthyroidism by a 13 V-J signature model, with roughly 88% sensitivity and about 81% specificity obtained in cross-validation and 80%/75% obtained in testing. In validation, the model predicted progression to ophthalmopathy a median of roughly 6.1 months before onset, with approximately 68% sensitivity and roughly 77% specificity. A discovery cohort of roughly 96 patients, about 40 with Graves' ophthalmopathy and approximately 60 with stable Graves' hyperthyroidism, was used to find distinguishing TCR V-J signatures. Whether ophthalmopathy could be predicted prospectively was tested in an independent validation cohort made up of under 20 hyperthyroidism patients plus 17 patients who later progressed to ophthalmopathy. For training and testing, the 100 patients in the discovery cohort were randomly divided in a 7:3 ratio. Thyroid tissue and blood T-cell repertoires from about six Graves' hyperthyroidism patients were also compared in the study. Once sampling was done, hyperthyroidism patients were given methimazole at a starting dose of 30 mg daily, whereas ophthalmopathy patients were given high-dose intravenous methylprednisolone. The libraries were constructed in a second round of multiplex PCR and then size-selected and purified. Libraries were sequenced paired-end with 100 bp reads on an Illumina HiSeq2000. SOAPnuke was used to process the raw data, with reads discarded if the reads contained adapters or uncalled bases, had a mean Phred below 15, or lacked an exact constant-primer or identifier match. COPE v1.2.5 was used to merge the high-quality paired reads, and each unique nucleotide sequence was defined as a clonotype. Clonotypes were aligned to IMGT TRBV, TRBD and TRBJ reference segments using MiTCR v1.1. The analysis included only V-J combinations with a frequency above 0.0001, which together covered 99% to 99.2% of the repertoires. The TCS score was defined as the ratio of F50 (clonal expansion) to E x V (chaos), calculated using BLOSUM62-based TCRdist between CDR3 peptides within each V-J. Welch's t-statistics and random forest reduced roughly 500 V-J features to 13, which were used in a naive Bayes classifier (R e1071). No statistical method was used to fix the sample size in advance, and group allocation was not hidden from the investigators. TCR Vbeta CDR3 sequencing of 130 to 150 peripheral blood samples (around 45 ophthalmopathy, about 80 hyperthyroidism and about 17 progressor patients) is reported in the paper.

The sequences come from peripheral blood mononuclear cells (PBMCs), collected at new diagnosis, from a patient treated with antithyroid drugs. The TCR comes from a woman in her forties with Graves disease. Donor details come from another sample of the same person, matched by shared clones. The sequence joins TRBV7-6 to TRBJ1-4; 7 junctional bases match TRBD1. The CDR3 in this case is CASSLDRGGEKLFF. Here is the DNA: TGTGCCAGCAGCTTAGACAGGGGTGGTGAAAAACTGTTTTTT.